A selection of T cell receptor beta chains follows, all from one sample in a study of Graves' ophthalmopathy and Graves' hyperthyroidism. Using its own MiXCR run on the multiplex PCR reads, TCRdb lists one record per CDR3 protein. The sample lists just over 600,000 distinct CDR3 sequences; about 20% were seen once. The sample consisted of peripheral blood. Receptors originate from a woman in her late teens or twenties with stable Graves' hyperthyroidism. Some clones in this sample may be carry-over from other donors' samples. CDR3s include the opening cysteine and the closing phenylalanine or tryptophan.

v_gene | CDR3aa
TRBV7-9 | CASSRRGLSNYGYTF
TRBV15 | CATGVGSTIYF
TRBV12-3/TRBV12-4 | CASTSSHGPVGGATEAFF
TRBV29-1 | CSVEDRQMNTEAFF
TRBV6-1 | CASSAWTAYVNYGYTF
TRBV5-6 | CASSLGQGSYTF
TRBV12-3/TRBV12-4 | CASSLDRESNQPQHF
TRBV10-3 | CAISEVLGQGREAFF
TRBV6-5 | CASSYDDSSEAFF
TRBV6-5 | CASSSLTSNYGYTF
TRBV7-9 | CASSHGTRMTYEQYF